This record covers a single TCR beta chain. Its specificity is not known. Germline V gene sequence: CDR1 MNHNS, CDR2 SASEGT. The CDR3 totals 11 residues. Trimming took off 8 bases at V and 5 bases at J, with 7 bases between the two ends. The sample originates from a study of T-cell memory formation after mild COVID-19. TCRdb recomputed calls from the 5' RACE reads with MiXCR, one row per CDR3 protein. The data show about 320,000 distinct CDR3 sequences, approximately 14% seen once. General study points: The second-wave clones peaking on day 37 were not confirmed as SARS-CoV-2-specific.

The sequencing input was PBMCs or a T cell subset sorted from them (not recorded which). The receptor comes from a man younger than 30 who had mild COVID-19 (a few samples of this study predate the infection). Cell type and time point are not known. The chain couples TRBV6-1 to TRBJ2-4, with D tentatively TRBD1 (5 bases). CDR3 DNA sequence: TGTGCCAGCGAGACAGAAAACATTCAGTACTTC. Translated, it gives CASETENIQYF.